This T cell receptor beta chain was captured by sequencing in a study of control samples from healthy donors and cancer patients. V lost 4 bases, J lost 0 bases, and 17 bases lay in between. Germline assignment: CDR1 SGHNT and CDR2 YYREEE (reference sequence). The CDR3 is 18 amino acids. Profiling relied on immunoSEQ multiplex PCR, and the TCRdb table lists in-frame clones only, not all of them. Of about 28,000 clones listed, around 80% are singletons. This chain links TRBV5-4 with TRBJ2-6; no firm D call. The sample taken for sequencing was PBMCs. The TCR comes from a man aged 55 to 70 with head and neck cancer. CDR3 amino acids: CASSPPDGTLSGANVLTF. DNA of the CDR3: TGTGCCAGCAGCCCCCCGGACGGCACGCTCTCTGGGGCCAACGTCCTGACTTTC.